Listed below are T cell receptor beta chains from one sample, sequenced in a study of T cells in narcolepsy. Sequencing was performed with immunoSEQ multiplex PCR; in TCRdb, only in-frame clones are kept and a portion is missing. There are tens of thousands of clones in the sample; approximately 88% occur only once, and 1% to 1.5% lies in the top ten. Material: CD45RA- memory CD4+ T cells from PBMCs. The receptors were gathered from a human donor with narcolepsy. Each CDR3 is given with its conserved first and last residue. Fields, in order: J gene, V gene, clone size, D gene, CDR3 DNA, CDR3 protein. The D gene is left open where the match is weak. Rows may omit the clone size; those that give it use once, few, many or a size class.

>TRBJ2-1|TRBV18|-|TRBD2
TGTGCCAGCTCACCATCCACTAGCGGGAGGGGCAATGAGCAGTTCTTC
CASSPSTSGRGNEQFF
>TRBJ2-7|TRBV5-6|few|TRBD2
TGTGCCAGCAGCTTGCAAGCTAGCGGGAGGGCCCACGAGCAGTACTTC
CASSLQASGRAHEQYF
>TRBJ1-5|TRBV10-1|-|-
TGCGCCAGCAGGAATCAGCCCCAGCATTTT
CASRNQPQHF
>TRBJ2-3|TRBV9|few|-
TGTGCCAGCACCCCACGCCAGACCACAGATACGCAGTATTTT
CASTPRQTTDTQYF
>TRBJ2-7|TRBV7-8|-|TRBD2
TGTGCCAGCAGCCCCGGGGGGAGCTCCTACGAGCAGTACTTC
CASSPGGSSYEQYF
>TRBJ2-5|TRBV11-2|-|-
TGTGCCAGCAGCTTAGGGAGTGGCTCCCAAGAGACCCAGTACTTC
CASSLGSGSQETQYF
>TRBJ2-1|TRBV11-2|few|TRBD1
TGTGCCAGCAGCCAGAACAGGGGTGGTGAGCAGTTCTTC
CASSQNRGGEQFF
>TRBJ1-4|TRBV19|-|-
TGTGCCAGTAGTATTCGGAGGGCATATAATGAAAAACTGTTTTTT
CASSIRRAYNEKLFF
>TRBJ2-5|TRBV4-2|-|TRBD2
TGTGCCAGCAGCCAAGACGGGACTAGCGGGGGGGCCGGGGAGACCCAGTACTTC
CASSQDGTSGGAGETQYF
>TRBJ2-1|TRBV4-1|-|TRBD1
TGCGCCAGCAGCCAAGCGGGACAGTCTTACAATGAGCAGTTCTTC
CASSQAGQSYNEQFF
>TRBJ2-3|TRBV20-1|once|-
TGCAGTGCTGCTACCCCAGATACGCAGTATTTT
CSAATPDTQYF
>TRBJ1-6|TRBV7-2|-|-
TGTGCCAGCAGCTTAGCGCTGGGGGGTGGCTCACCCCTCCACTTT
CASSLALGGGSPLHF
>TRBJ2-5|TRBV19|once|-
TGTGCCAGTAGTATATCCTCCTATGAGACCCAGTACTTC
CASSISSYETQYF
>TRBJ2-1|TRBV12-5|-|TRBD2
TGTGCTAGTGGAATGGATCTCCGGGGACTAGCGGGAGGGCCAACCTCCTACAATGAGCAGTTCTTC
CASGMDLRGLAGGPTSYNEQFF
>TRBJ2-1|TRBV14|once|-
TGTGCCAGCAGCCACCTAGTCACCTCCTACAATGAGCAGTTCTTC
CASSHLVTSYNEQFF
>TRBJ2-7|TRBV6-5|-|-
TGTGCCAGCAGTGCGTACTACGAGCAGTACTTC
CASSAYYEQYF